The rows below give T cell receptor beta chains drawn from one sample of a study of sequential checkpoint blockade in melanoma. Data came from immunoSEQ multiplex PCR; TCRdb stores just in-frame clones and leaves some out. The sample includes roughly 3,000 clones, under 25% of them seen just once. The starting material was tumor tissue (inferred from file names), obtained from a patient given nivolumab and ipilimumab in sequence. These receptors all come from a human patient with melanoma. Some clones in this sample may be carry-over from other donors' samples. Both conserved end residues are part of each CDR3. A D gene is named only where the DNA matches it firmly. The size of a clone is reported for some rows only, either as once, few or many, or as a class for expanded clones.

>15|NA|NA|TRBJ2-7|TRBV1
CASSQVDRGGYEQYF
TGCGCCAGCAGCCAAGTCGACAGGGGTGGCTACGAGCAGTACTTC
>16|NA|many|TRBJ2-2|TRBV6-8
CASSQGGGRDTGELFF
TGTGCCAGCAGCCAAGGGGGGGGGCGCGACACCGGGGAGCTGTTTTTT
>14|NA|many|TRBJ1-5|TRBV11-3
CASSLEGSNQPQHF
TGTGCCAGCAGCTTAGAGGGTTCGAATCAGCCCCAGCATTTT
>15|TRBD1|NA|TRBJ1-5|TRBV19
CASSQGGYSNQPQHF
TGTGCCAGTAGCCAGGGGGGCTATAGCAATCAGCCCCAGCATTTT
>14|NA|NA|TRBJ1-1|TRBV28
CASSLVQGFTEAFF
TGTGCCAGCAGTTTGGTTCAGGGGTTCACTGAAGCTTTCTTT
>14|TRBD1|hyperexpanded|TRBJ1-1|TRBV11-3
CASSLGTGASPAFF
TGTGCCAGCAGCTTAGGGACAGGGGCATCCCCGGCTTTCTTT
>16|TRBD2|NA|TRBJ2-7|TRBV18
CASSPLGRGGSYEQYF
TGTGCCAGCTCACCGCTCGGGCGGGGGGGCTCCTACGAGCAGTACTTC
>13|NA|NA|TRBJ2-2|TRBV23-1
CASSHVNTGELFF
TGCGCCAGCAGTCACGTAAACACCGGGGAGCTGTTTTTT
>15|NA|many|TRBJ1-1|TRBV11-3
CASSLVQGINTEAFF
TGTGCCAGCAGCTTAGTCCAGGGGATAAACACTGAAGCTTTCTTT
>15|TRBD1|NA|TRBJ2-7|TRBV10-3
CAISESGTGKHEQYF
TGTGCCATCAGTGAGTCCGGGACAGGGAAGCACGAGCAGTACTTC
>16|TRBD1|NA|TRBJ1-6|TRBV30
CACQPGQGVGDSPLHF
TGTGCCTGCCAACCGGGACAGGGGGTGGGGGATTCACCCCTCCACTTT
>12|NA|NA|TRBJ1-2|TRBV1
CASSLDIGGYTF
TGCGCCAGCAGCCTAGACATCGGAGGCTACACCTTC
>17|TRBD1|once|TRBJ2-3|TRBV15
CATSRPPDRGHEDTQYF
TGTGCCACCAGCAGGCCTCCAGACAGGGGGCATGAAGATACGCAGTATTTT
>12|NA|NA|TRBJ1-4|TRBV29-1
CSVVTTNEKLFF
TGCAGCGTTGTGACAACTAATGAAAAACTGTTTTTT
>14|NA|few|TRBJ2-7|TRBV15
CATSSPGRSYEQYF
TGTGCCACCAGCAGCCCGGGGCGTAGTTACGAGCAGTACTTC
>15|TRBD1|NA|TRBJ2-5|TRBV5-1
CASSTWTGGAETQYF
TGCGCCAGCAGCACCTGGACAGGGGGTGCGGAGACCCAGTACTTC
>16|TRBD2|many|TRBJ2-5|TRBV11-3
CASATFSGGTQETQYF
TGTGCCAGCGCCACCTTTAGCGGGGGGACCCAAGAGACCCAGTACTTC
>15|NA|NA|TRBJ2-2|TRBV11-3
CASSPWMADTGELFF
TGTGCCAGCAGCCCATGGATGGCGGACACCGGGGAGCTGTTTTTT
>14|NA|NA|TRBJ2-7|TRBV18
CASSSQPHIYEQYF
TGTGCCAGCTCAAGCCAGCCACACATCTACGAGCAGTACTTC
>14|NA|few|TRBJ2-7|TRBV28
CASSLNSPPYEQYF
TGTGCCAGCAGCCTCAATTCGCCCCCCTACGAGCAGTACTTC
>14|NA|NA|TRBJ1-6|TRBV19
CASMGAGLRAPLHF
TGTGCCAGTATGGGGGCGGGACTCCGGGCACCCCTCCACTTT
>15|NA|few|TRBJ2-3|TRBV4-1
CASSSTSAATDTQYF
TGCGCCAGCAGCTCCACAAGCGCCGCCACCGATACGCAGTATTTT
>13|NA|few|TRBJ1-2|TRBV7-1
CASSSRTAVGYTF
TGTGCCAGCAGCTCCAGGACGGCGGTAGGCTACACCTTC
>15|NA|NA|TRBJ1-1|TRBV15
CATSRGGVRNTEAFF
TGTGCCACCAGCAGAGGTGGAGTCCGGAACACTGAAGCTTTCTTT
>18|NA|NA|TRBJ1-1|TRBV6-8
CASSPGGGSWGMNTEAFF
TGTGCCAGCAGCCCCGGGGGGGGCAGCTGGGGAATGAACACTGAAGCTTTCTTT
>17|TRBD2|many|TRBJ2-3|TRBV11-3
CASRVAGGLNERDTQYF
TGTGCCAGCAGAGTAGCGGGGGGGCTGAACGAAAGAGATACGCAGTATTTT
>17|TRBD1|medium-sized|TRBJ2-7|TRBV11-3
CASSLRSGQGLAYEQYF
TGTGCCAGCAGCCTCCGAAGCGGACAGGGACTGGCCTACGAGCAGTACTTC
>15|TRBD1|many|TRBJ2-1|TRBV6-8
CASTLPDRGLDEQFF
TGTGCCAGCACCCTTCCCGACAGGGGTCTCGATGAGCAGTTCTTC
>15|NA|NA|TRBJ1-1|TRBV18
CASSPLVAGRTEAFF
TGTGCCAGCTCACCACTCGTTGCAGGTCGGACTGAAGCTTTCTTT
>14|TRBD1|NA|TRBJ1-4|TRBV19
CASSADRINEKLFF
TGTGCCAGTAGTGCGGACAGGATAAATGAAAAACTGTTTTTT
>14|NA|NA|TRBJ2-1|TRBV12-5
CASGWGGGRDEQFF
TGTGCTAGTGGTTGGGGTGGGGGAAGGGATGAGCAGTTCTTC
>15|NA|few|TRBJ2-3|TRBV11-3
CASSLGVSSTDTQYF
TGTGCCAGCAGCTTAGGGGTCTCTAGCACAGATACGCAGTATTTT
>15|NA|NA|TRBJ2-3|TRBV18
CASSPRQASTDTQYF
TGTGCCAGCTCACCTCGACAGGCTAGCACAGATACGCAGTATTTT
>14|TRBD1|NA|TRBJ1-1|TRBV19
CASSIRGQIGEAFF
TGTGCCAGTAGTATCAGGGGGCAGATCGGTGAAGCTTTCTTT
>18|NA|medium-sized|TRBJ1-5|TRBV19
CASSILIGGGGGNQPQHF
TGTGCCAGTAGTATATTAATCGGAGGGGGAGGGGGCAATCAGCCCCAGCATTTT
>17|NA|many|TRBJ2-6|TRBV11-3
CASSFLRGGIGANVLTF
TGTGCCAGCAGCTTCCTACGCGGCGGTATTGGGGCCAACGTCCTGACTTTC
>14|TRBD1|NA|TRBJ1-2|TRBV15
CATRNGDRFYGYTF
TGTGCCACCAGAAACGGGGACAGATTCTATGGCTACACCTTC
>15|TRBD1|few|TRBJ1-5|TRBV28
CATSRDRGEGQPQHF
TGTGCCACCTCCCGGGACAGGGGTGAGGGTCAGCCCCAGCATTTT
>14|NA|NA|TRBJ1-5|TRBV6-8
CASSYDSLNQPQHF
TGTGCCAGCAGTTACGACAGTCTTAATCAGCCCCAGCATTTT
>15|TRBD1|many|TRBJ2-3|TRBV6-8
CASSYVTGGGDTQYF
TGTGCCAGCAGTTACGTGACAGGGGGCGGGGATACGCAGTATTTT
>14|TRBD2|many|TRBJ2-3|TRBV11-3
CASSGGGSADTQYF
TGTGCCAGCAGCGGCGGGGGGTCTGCAGATACGCAGTATTTT